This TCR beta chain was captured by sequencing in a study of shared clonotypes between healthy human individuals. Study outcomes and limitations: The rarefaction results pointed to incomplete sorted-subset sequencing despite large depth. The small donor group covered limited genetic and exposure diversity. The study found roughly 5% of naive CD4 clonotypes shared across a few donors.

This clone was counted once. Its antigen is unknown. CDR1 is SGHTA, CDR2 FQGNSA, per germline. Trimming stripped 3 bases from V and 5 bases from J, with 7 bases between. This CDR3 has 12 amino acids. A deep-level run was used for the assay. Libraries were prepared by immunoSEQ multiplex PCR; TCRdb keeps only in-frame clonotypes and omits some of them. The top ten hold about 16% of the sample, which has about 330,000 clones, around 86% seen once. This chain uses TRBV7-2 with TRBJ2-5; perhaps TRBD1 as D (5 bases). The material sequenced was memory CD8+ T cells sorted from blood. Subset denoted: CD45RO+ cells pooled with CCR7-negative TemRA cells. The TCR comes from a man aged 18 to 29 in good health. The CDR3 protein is CASSLTAETQYF. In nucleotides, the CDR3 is TGTGCCAGCAGCTTGACAGCCGAGACCCAGTACTTC.